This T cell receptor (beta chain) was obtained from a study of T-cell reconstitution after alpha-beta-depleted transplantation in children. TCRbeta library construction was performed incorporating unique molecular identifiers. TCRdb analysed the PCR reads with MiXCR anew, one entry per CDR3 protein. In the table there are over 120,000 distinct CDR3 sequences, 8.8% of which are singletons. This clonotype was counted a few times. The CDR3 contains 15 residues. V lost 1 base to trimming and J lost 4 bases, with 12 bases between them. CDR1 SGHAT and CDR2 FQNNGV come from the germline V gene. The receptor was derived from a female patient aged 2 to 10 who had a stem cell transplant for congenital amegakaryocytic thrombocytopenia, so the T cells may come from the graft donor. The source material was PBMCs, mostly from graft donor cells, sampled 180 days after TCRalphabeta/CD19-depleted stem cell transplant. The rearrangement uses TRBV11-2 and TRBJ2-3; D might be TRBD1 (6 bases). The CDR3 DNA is TGTGCCAGCAGCTTAGCGTACAGGGACCCAGATACGCAGTATTTT. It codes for CASSLAYRDPDTQYF.